This T cell receptor (beta chain) appears in the sequencing data of a study of CD8 T cells in Susac syndrome. Study-wide points: It was acknowledged in the study that the number of individuals who were included in its TCR sequencing and HLA analysis was relatively small.

The authors reverse transcribed about 0.5 to 1 ug RNA with random hexamers. With immunoSEQ multiplex PCR, TCR beta CDR3 was amplified across 54 Vbeta and 13 Jbeta. TCRdb processed the immunoSEQ multiplex PCR reads anew with MiXCR; each CDR3 protein has one entry. The sample holds tens of thousands of distinct CDR3 sequences; approximately 94% are singletons and the top ten take about 0.3%. Trimming took 6 bases from V and 6 from J; bases not matched to a gene: 12. This CDR3 has 17 residues. TCR beta sequencing was performed on blood CD8+ and CD4+ T cells. Negative isolation yielded the CD8+ and CD4+ T cells, while FACS enriched the TEMRA cells. On this clonotype: Its antigen remains unidentified.

Sequenced input: CD8+ T cells from PBMCs. The sequence was obtained from a human donor in good health. This chain uses TRBV12-3 or TRBV12-4 with TRBJ2-3; the match to TRBD2 covers 13 bases. CDR3 nucleotide sequence: TGTGCCAGCAGACGATCACTAGCGGGAGGGCCGTCGGATACGCAGTATTTT. This translates into CASRRSLAGGPSDTQYF.